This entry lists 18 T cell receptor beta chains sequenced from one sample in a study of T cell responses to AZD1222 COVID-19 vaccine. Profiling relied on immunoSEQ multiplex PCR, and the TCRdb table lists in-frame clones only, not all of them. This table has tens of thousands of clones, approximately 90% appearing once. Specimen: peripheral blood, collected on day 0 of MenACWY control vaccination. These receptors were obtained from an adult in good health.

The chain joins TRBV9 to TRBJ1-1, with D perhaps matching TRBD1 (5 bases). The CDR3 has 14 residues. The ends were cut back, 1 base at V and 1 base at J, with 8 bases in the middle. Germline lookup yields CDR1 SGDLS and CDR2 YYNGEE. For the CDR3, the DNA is TGTGCCAGCAGCGTATCGGGGGGGAACACTGAAGCTTTCTTT. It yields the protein CASSVSGGNTEAFF.

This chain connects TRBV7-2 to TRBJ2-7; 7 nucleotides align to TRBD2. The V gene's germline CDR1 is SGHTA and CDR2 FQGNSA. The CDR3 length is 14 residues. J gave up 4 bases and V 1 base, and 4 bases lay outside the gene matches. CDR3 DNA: TGTGCCAGCAGCTTAGGCGGGAGCGGATACGAGCAGTACTTC. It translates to CASSLGGSGYEQYF.

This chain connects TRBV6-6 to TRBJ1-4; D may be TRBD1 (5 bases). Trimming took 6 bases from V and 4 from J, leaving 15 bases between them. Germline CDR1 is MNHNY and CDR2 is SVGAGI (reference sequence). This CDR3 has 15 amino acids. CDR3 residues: CASSPRGAFNEKLFF. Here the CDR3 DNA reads TGTGCCAGCAGCCCTCGCGGGGCTTTTAATGAAAAACTGTTTTTT.

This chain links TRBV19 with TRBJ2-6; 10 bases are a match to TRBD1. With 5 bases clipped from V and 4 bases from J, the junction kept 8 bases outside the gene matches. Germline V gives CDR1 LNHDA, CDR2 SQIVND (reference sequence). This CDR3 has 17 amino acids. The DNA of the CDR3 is TGTGCCAGTAGTCCGAGACAGGGGGCGCAGGGGGCCAACGTCCTGACTTTC. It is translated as CASSPRQGAQGANVLTF.

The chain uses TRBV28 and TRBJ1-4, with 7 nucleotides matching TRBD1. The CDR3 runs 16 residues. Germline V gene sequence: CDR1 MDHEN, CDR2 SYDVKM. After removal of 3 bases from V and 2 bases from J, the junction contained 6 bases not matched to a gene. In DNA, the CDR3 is TGTGCCAGCAGTTTTTACGGGGGACAGACTAATGAAAAACTGTTTTTT. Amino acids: CASSFYGGQTNEKLFF. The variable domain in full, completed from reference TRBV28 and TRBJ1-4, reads DVKVTQSSRYLVKRTGEKVFLECVQDMDHENMFWYRQDPGLGLRLIYFSYDVKMKEKGDIPEGYSVSREKKERFSLILESASTNQTSMYLCASSFYGGQTNEKLFFGSGTQLSVL.

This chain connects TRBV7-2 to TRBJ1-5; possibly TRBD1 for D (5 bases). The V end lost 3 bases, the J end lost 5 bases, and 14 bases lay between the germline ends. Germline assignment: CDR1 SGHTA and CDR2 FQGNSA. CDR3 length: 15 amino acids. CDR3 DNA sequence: TGTGCCAGCAGCTTCAGGGCAGGGCGTGATCAGCCCCAGCATTTT. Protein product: CASSFRAGRDQPQHF. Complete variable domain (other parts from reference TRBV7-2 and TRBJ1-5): GAGVSQSPSNKVTEKGKDVELRCDPISGHTALYWYRQSLGQGLEFLIYFQGNSAPDKSGLPSDRFSAERTGGSVSTLTIQRTQQEDSAVYLCASSFRAGRDQPQHFGDGTRLSIL.

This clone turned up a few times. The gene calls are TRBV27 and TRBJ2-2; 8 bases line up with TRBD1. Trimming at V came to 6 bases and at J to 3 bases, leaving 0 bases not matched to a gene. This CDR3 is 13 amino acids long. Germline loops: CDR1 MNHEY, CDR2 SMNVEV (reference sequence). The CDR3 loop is CASRTGDTGELFF. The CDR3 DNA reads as TGTGCCAGCAGGACAGGGGACACCGGGGAGCTGTTTTTT.

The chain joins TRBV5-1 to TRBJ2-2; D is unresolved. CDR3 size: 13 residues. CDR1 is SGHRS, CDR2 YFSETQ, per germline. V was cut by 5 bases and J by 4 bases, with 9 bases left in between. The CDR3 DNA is TGCGCCAGCAGGGTAGATCCCACCGGGGAGCTGTTTTTT. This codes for CASRVDPTGELFF.

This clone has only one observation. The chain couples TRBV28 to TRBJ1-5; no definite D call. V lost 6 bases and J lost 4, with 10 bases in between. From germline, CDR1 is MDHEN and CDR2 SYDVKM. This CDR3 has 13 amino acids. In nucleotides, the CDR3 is TGTGCCAGCAGACCGGAGGTAAATCAGCCCCAGCATTTT. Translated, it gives CASRPEVNQPQHF.

This CDR3 reads CATSGQGAYEQYF. CDR3 sequence (DNA): TGTGCCACCAGCGGACAGGGGGCCTACGAGCAGTACTTC. V usage is TRBV15 and J usage is TRBJ2-7; the match to TRBD1 covers 10 bases. The germline V gene encodes CDR1 LNHNV and CDR2 YYDKDF (reference sequence). This CDR3 region has 13 residues. V shed 5 bases and J 2 bases; nucleotides not matched to a gene: 0.

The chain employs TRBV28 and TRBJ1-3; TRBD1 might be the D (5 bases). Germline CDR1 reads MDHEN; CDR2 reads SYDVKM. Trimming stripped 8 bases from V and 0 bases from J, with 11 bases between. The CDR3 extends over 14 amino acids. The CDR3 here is CASGGPSSGNTIYF. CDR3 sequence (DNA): TGTGCCAGCGGGGGACCAAGCTCTGGAAACACCATATATTTT.

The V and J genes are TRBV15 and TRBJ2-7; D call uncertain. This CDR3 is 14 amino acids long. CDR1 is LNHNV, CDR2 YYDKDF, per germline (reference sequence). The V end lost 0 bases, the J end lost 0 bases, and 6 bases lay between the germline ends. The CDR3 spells CATSRERSSYEQYF. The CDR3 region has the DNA TGTGCCACCAGCAGAGAGAGGAGCTCCTACGAGCAGTACTTC.

CDR3 sequence: CASSSGVADTGELFF. CDR3 nucleotides: TGCGCCAGCAGCTCAGGGGTAGCCGACACCGGGGAGCTGTTTTTT. The chain links TRBV5-1 to TRBJ2-2, with D maybe TRBD1 (6 bases). Trimming took off 3 bases at V and 3 bases at J, with 12 bases between the two ends. CDR1 SGHRS and CDR2 YFSETQ come from the germline V gene. This CDR3 has 15 residues.

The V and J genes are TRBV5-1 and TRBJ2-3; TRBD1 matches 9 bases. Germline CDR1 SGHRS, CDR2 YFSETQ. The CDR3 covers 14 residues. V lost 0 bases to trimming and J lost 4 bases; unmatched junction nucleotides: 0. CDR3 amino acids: CASSLGQGADTQYF. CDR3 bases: TGCGCCAGCAGCTTGGGACAGGGGGCAGATACGCAGTATTTT.

In DNA, the CDR3 is TGTGCCAGTAGTACCACCGGGACAGGGTCCTACGAGCAGTACTTC. It encodes CASSTTGTGSYEQYF. The chain uses TRBV19 and TRBJ2-7, with 9 bases that match TRBD1. CDR1 LNHDA and CDR2 SQIVND come from the germline V gene (reference sequence). CDR3 size: 15 residues. Unmatched junction bases numbered 5, after V lost 4 bases and J lost 1 base.

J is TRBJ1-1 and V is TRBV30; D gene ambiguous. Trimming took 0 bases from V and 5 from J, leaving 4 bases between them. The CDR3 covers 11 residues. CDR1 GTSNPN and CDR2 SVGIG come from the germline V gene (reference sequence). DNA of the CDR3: TGTGCCTGGAGTGTGACAACTGAAGCTTTCTTT. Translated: CAWSVTTEAFF.

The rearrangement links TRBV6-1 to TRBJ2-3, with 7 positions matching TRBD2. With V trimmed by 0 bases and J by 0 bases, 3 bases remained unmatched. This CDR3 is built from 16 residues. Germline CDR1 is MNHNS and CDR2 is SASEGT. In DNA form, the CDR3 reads TGTGCCAGCAGTGAAGCGCTAGCGGACAGCACAGATACGCAGTATTTT. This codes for CASSEALADSTDTQYF.

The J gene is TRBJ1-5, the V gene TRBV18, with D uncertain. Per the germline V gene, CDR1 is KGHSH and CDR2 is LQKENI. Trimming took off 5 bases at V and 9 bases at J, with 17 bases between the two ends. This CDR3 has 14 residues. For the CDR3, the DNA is TGTGCCAGCTCAGACGACATGGACTGGGTGCCCCAGCATTTT. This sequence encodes CASSDDMDWVPQHF.